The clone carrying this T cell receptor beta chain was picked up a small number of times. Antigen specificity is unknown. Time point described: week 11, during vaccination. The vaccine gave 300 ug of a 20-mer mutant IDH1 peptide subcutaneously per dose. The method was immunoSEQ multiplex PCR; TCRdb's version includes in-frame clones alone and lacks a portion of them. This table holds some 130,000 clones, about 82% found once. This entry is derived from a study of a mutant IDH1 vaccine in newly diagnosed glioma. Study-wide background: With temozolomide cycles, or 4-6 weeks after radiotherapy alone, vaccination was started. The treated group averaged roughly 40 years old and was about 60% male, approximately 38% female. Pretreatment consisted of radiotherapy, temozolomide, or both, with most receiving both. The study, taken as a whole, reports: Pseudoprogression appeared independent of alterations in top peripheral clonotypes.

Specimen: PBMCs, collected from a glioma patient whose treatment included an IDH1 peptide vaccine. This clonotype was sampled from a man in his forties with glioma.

The CDR3 region has the DNA TGTGCCAGCAGCTTCTCGGTAGCGTGGGATAGCAATCAGCCCCAGCATTTT. Its protein is CASSFSVAWDSNQPQHF. The chain carries TRBV7-8 and TRBJ1-5; D is undetermined. Germline-derived CDR1 and CDR2 are SGHVS and FQNEAQ. The CDR3 has 17 amino acids. V lost 3 bases, J lost 0 bases, and 15 bases lay in between.